The 30 T cell receptor beta chains below come from one sample, sequenced in a study of cytomegalovirus exposure and HLA in healthy donors. Assay used: immunoSEQ multiplex PCR; TCRdb lists only in-frame clones, some missing. The sample records about 58,000 clones, roughly nine tenths being singletons. The sequencing input was PBMCs. The receptors here all came from a young man in good health and CMV-seronegative.

The rearrangement uses TRBV4-3 and TRBJ2-7, with 7 bases that match TRBD1. The CDR3 is 15 residues long. Trimming removed 1 base from V and 4 bases from J; junction bases left unmatched: 7. Germline V gene data show CDR1 as LGHNA and CDR2 as YSLEER. CDR3 sequence reads: CASSQGAGGSYEQYF. In DNA form, the CDR3 reads TGCGCCAGCAGCCAAGGGGCAGGGGGTAGTTACGAGCAGTACTTC.

The chain's CDR3 is CASSPRTDYNEQFF. As DNA, the CDR3 is TGTGCCAGCTCACCAAGGACAGACTACAATGAGCAGTTCTTC. The chain combines TRBV18 with TRBJ2-1, with a tentative D call TRBD1 (6 bases). V was pared by 2 bases and J by 3 bases, with 8 bases between. This CDR3 region has 14 residues. Per germline, CDR1 KGHSH and CDR2 LQKENI.

The V call is TRBV28, the J call TRBJ2-7, with a weak D call TRBD1 (6 bases). The germline V gene encodes CDR1 MDHEN and CDR2 SYDVKM. The CDR3 sequence is 18 residues long. Trimming pared 11 bases from V and 2 bases from J, leaving 31 bases between. The CDR3 DNA is TGTGCCGAACCCCGGGCCAACTGGGACACCAATCCTACCTACGAGCAGTACTTC. Translated, it gives CAEPRANWDTNPTYEQYF.

The rearrangement uses TRBV10-2 and TRBJ2-2; TRBD2 is a possible D gene (5 bases). The CDR3 is made up of 11 amino acids. Looked up from germline, CDR1 is WSHSY and CDR2 is SAAADI. The V end was cut by 4 bases, the J end by 10 bases, with 7 bases between. CDR3 protein: CASSAGLELFF. The CDR3 DNA is TGCGCCAGCAGTGCGGGGTTGGAGCTGTTTTTT.

The J gene is TRBJ2-5, the V gene TRBV14; a possible D gene is TRBD2 (5 bases). CDR1 and CDR2 (germline): SGHDN, FVKESK. This CDR3 is built from 15 residues. V was cut by 4 bases and J by 2 bases, with 14 bases left in between. The CDR3 here is CASSPTPERQETQYF. CDR3 nucleotides: TGTGCCAGCAGCCCCACCCCTGAGCGGCAAGAGACCCAGTACTTC.

The V gene is TRBV12-5, the J gene TRBJ2-5, with D tentatively TRBD2 (6 bases). The V and J ends lost 5 bases and 5 bases respectively, with 18 bases between them. Germline V gives CDR1 LGHNT, CDR2 FRNRAP. The CDR3 runs to 15 residues. Written as DNA, the CDR3 is TGTGCTAGTGGTACGGGACTCCCCGGCCGGGAGACCCAGTACTTC. Translated, it gives CASGTGLPGRETQYF.

A word on this clone: Germline and junction disagree at one end, which may indicate a read error. The gene calls are TRBV7-7 and TRBJ2-5; possible D gene TRBD1, 5 bases. Germline CDR1 reads SSHAT; CDR2 reads FNYEAQ (reference sequence). The CDR3 is 12 residues long. CDR3 loop: CASSRSGETQYF. Written as DNA, the CDR3 is TGTGCTAGCAGCCGATCAGGGGAGACCCAGTACTTC.

CDR3 sequence reads: CASSERERGLHEQFF. CDR3 DNA: TGTGCCAGCAGTGAACGGGAAAGGGGACTCCATGAGCAGTTCTTC. The chain combines TRBV6-1 with TRBJ2-1; D possibly corresponds to TRBD2 (6 bases). The CDR3 covers 15 residues. V lost 2 bases and J lost 8, with 16 bases in between. Germline-derived CDR1 and CDR2 are MNHNS and SASEGT.

Regarding this clone: The same CDR3 can be traced to other DNA sequences in this sample. The chain recombines TRBV2 with TRBJ1-2, with D possibly matching TRBD1 (5 bases). CDR3 length: 14 amino acids. Trimming removed 3 bases at V and 11 bases at J, with 19 bases between. Germline lookup yields CDR1 SNHLY and CDR2 FYNNEI. This chain's CDR3 is CASSDPRGEGGYTF. DNA for the CDR3: TGTGCCAGCAGTGATCCCCGGGGGGAAGGAGGTTACACCTTC.

The J gene is TRBJ2-6, the V gene TRBV7-6; 7 nucleotides agree with TRBD1. This CDR3 has 16 amino acids. Germline CDR1 is SGHVS and CDR2 is FNYEAQ. The J segment lost 0 bases and the V segment lost 5 bases, leaving 4 bases of the junction unmatched. The CDR3 DNA follows: TGTGCCAGCAGCCTTGACAGGGCCTCTGGGGCCAACGTCCTGACTTTC. Amino acid sequence: CASSLDRASGANVLTF.

The chain couples TRBV7-6 to TRBJ1-1, with D possibly being TRBD1 (5 bases). Trimming shortened V by 3 bases and J by 2 bases, and 7 bases separated the two germline ends. This CDR3 has 13 amino acids. Germline V gives CDR1 SGHVS, CDR2 FNYEAQ. This CDR3 is CASSLDTNTEAFF. In nucleotides, the CDR3 is TGTGCCAGCAGCTTGGACACCAACACTGAAGCTTTCTTT.

This sequence joins TRBV9 and TRBJ1-2; no definite D call. The CDR3 spans 14 residues. The germline V gene has CDR1 SGDLS and CDR2 YYNGEE. V lost 3 bases and J lost 9, with 18 bases in between. In DNA, the CDR3 is TGTGCCAGCAGCGGGGGTTTGGGGAGTGCGAGCTACACCTTC. Protein product: CASSGGLGSASYTF.

The J gene is TRBJ2-5, the V gene TRBV18; 9 bases are a match to TRBD1. The length of the CDR3 is 15 residues. Germline assignment: CDR1 KGHSH and CDR2 LQKENI. The V and J ends lost 0 bases and 7 bases, in that order; junction bases with no gene match: 6. This CDR3 reads CASSPPRTGGGTQYF. The CDR3 bases are TGTGCCAGCTCACCACCTCGAACAGGGGGCGGGACCCAGTACTTC.

The J gene is TRBJ2-5, the V gene TRBV7-9; 7 bases fit TRBD2. With V trimmed by 5 bases and J by 5 bases, 14 bases remained unmatched. CDR1 is SEHNR, CDR2 FQNEAQ, per germline (reference sequence). This CDR3 is built from 16 residues. Here the CDR3 reads CASSPPSGGSWETQYF. The CDR3 nucleotides are TGTGCCAGCAGCCCCCCTTCTGGCGGGAGTTGGGAGACCCAGTACTTC.

The chain employs TRBV30 and TRBJ2-7, with D uncertain. The germline V and J ends were trimmed by 0 bases and 2 bases, with 8 bases remaining between them. The CDR3 covers 13 residues. Germline CDR1 and CDR2: GTSNPN and SVGIG (reference sequence). Here the CDR3 DNA reads TGTGCCTGGAGTGTTGGGCAGGCCTACGAGCAGTACTTC. Amino acids: CAWSVGQAYEQYF.

This rearrangement joins TRBV5-8 to TRBJ2-3; 11 positions match TRBD2. Germline V lookup: CDR1 SGHTS, CDR2 YDEGEE. The CDR3 covers 18 residues. After removal of 0 bases from V and 1 base from J, the junction contained 7 bases not matched to a gene. The CDR3 DNA reads TGTGCCAGCAGCTTGGCCGTATCACTAGCGGGGGGCACAGATACGCAGTATTTT. It translates to CASSLAVSLAGGTDTQYF.

The chain combines TRBV9 with TRBJ2-5, with 9 bases matching TRBD2. The J segment lost 5 bases and the V segment lost 3 bases, leaving 8 bases of the junction unmatched. CDR1 is SGDLS and CDR2 is YYNGEE in the germline V gene. This CDR3 spans 15 amino acids. The CDR3 coding sequence is TGTGCCAGCAGCGACAGCGGGAGGAGCGGGGAGACCCAGTACTTC. Translated, it gives CASSDSGRSGETQYF.

This clone has only one observation. The chain links TRBV6-5 to TRBJ2-5; possible D gene TRBD2, 6 bases. Trimming stripped 3 bases from V and 5 bases from J, with 10 bases between. The CDR3 has 13 amino acids. Germline CDR1 and CDR2: MNHEY and SVGAGI. CDR3 amino acids: CASSYNREETQYF. CDR3 DNA sequence: TGTGCCAGCAGTTATAACCGGGAGGAGACCCAGTACTTC.

The rearrangement links TRBV7-2 to TRBJ1-3; TRBD1 matches at 9 bases. This CDR3 comprises 17 residues. Germline trimming cut 5 bases from V and 0 bases from J; bases unmatched to any gene: 8. CDR1 is SGHTA, CDR2 FQGNSA, per germline. The CDR3 spells CASSTRTGDPSGNTIYF. CDR3 sequence (DNA): TGTGCCAGCAGCACCCGGACAGGGGACCCCTCTGGAAACACCATATATTTT.

This clone was seen a single time. V is TRBV9 and J is TRBJ2-1, with 13 bases aligning to TRBD2. J was trimmed by 6 bases and V by 3 bases; bases with no gene match: 6. The CDR3 loop spans 16 amino acids. Germline values: CDR1 SGDLS, CDR2 YYNGEE. The DNA of the CDR3 is TGTGCCAGCAGCGACCGGACTAGCGGGAGAATCAATGAGCAGTTCTTC. Residues: CASSDRTSGRINEQFF.

The chain combines TRBV18 with TRBJ2-2; D unresolved. Trimming cost V 6 bases and J 1 base, with 12 bases left between them. This CDR3 has 15 residues. Germline-derived CDR1 and CDR2 are KGHSH and LQKENI. The CDR3 coding sequence is TGTGCCAGCTCCCGAAACTACGAGAACACCGGGGAGCTGTTTTTT. The encoded protein is CASSRNYENTGELFF.

The chain is built from TRBV5-1 and TRBJ2-3, with 7 bases aligning to TRBD2. In germline, CDR1 is SGHRS, CDR2 YFSETQ. The CDR3 is made up of 16 amino acids. V lost 0 bases to trimming and J lost 1 base; unmatched junction nucleotides: 5. The CDR3 loop reads CASSLDSSGGTDTQYF. The CDR3 region has the DNA TGCGCCAGCAGCTTGGATTCCAGCGGGGGCACAGATACGCAGTATTTT.

This sequence joins TRBV5-1 and TRBJ2-5; 10 bases agree with TRBD1. This CDR3 is 16 amino acids long. The germline V gene encodes CDR1 SGHRS and CDR2 YFSETQ. After removal of 4 bases from V and 5 bases from J, the junction contained 11 bases not matched to a gene. DNA for the CDR3: TGCGCCAGCAGCCTACAAAGGACAGGGGGTAGGGAGACCCAGTACTTC. Translated, it gives CASSLQRTGGRETQYF.

The V call is TRBV5-5, the J call TRBJ2-7; tentatively, D is TRBD1 (5 bases). The V gene lost 3 bases and the J gene lost 3 bases, with 10 bases spanning the gap. This CDR3 is built from 13 residues. Germline values: CDR1 SGHKS, CDR2 YYEKEE (reference sequence). For the CDR3, the DNA is TGTGCCAGCAGCTATCAAACAGGCTACGAGCAGTACTTC. It specifies CASSYQTGYEQYF.

The rearrangement joins TRBV5-6 to TRBJ2-7; no reliable D call. There are 14 residues in the CDR3. Trimming left V 0 bases short and J 2 bases short, with 9 bases between. Per germline, CDR1 SGHDT and CDR2 YYEEEE. CDR3 sequence (DNA): TGTGCCAGCAGCTTGGGGCTCCTGCCCTACGAGCAGTACTTC. It yields the protein CASSLGLLPYEQYF.

The V gene is TRBV28, the J gene TRBJ2-3, with D possibly TRBD2 on 6 matching bases. CDR1 is MDHEN, CDR2 SYDVKM, per germline. This CDR3 has 13 amino acids. Trimming stripped 4 bases from V and 12 bases from J, with 17 bases between. The CDR3 bases are TGTGCCAGCAGTTCGCCACTGACTAGGCCACAGTATTTT. It encodes CASSSPLTRPQYF.

The chain uses TRBV29-1 and TRBJ2-7; the D is unclear. The V and J ends lost 4 bases and 6 bases respectively, with 10 bases between them. The CDR3 is 11 amino acids. In germline, CDR1 is SQVTM, CDR2 ANQGSEA. CDR3 bases: TGCAGCGTTGCGGAGACTGGCGAGCAGTACTTC. Protein: CSVAETGEQYF.

The J gene is TRBJ2-2, the V gene TRBV28; 8 nucleotides line up with TRBD2. Germline assignment: CDR1 MDHEN and CDR2 SYDVKM. The V gene end was trimmed by 8 bases and the J gene end by 4 bases; junction bases not matched to a gene: 12. The CDR3 extends over 16 amino acids. The CDR3 reads CASGLPSGSGTGELFF. CDR3 DNA: TGTGCCAGCGGCCTTCCCAGCGGGAGCGGCACCGGGGAGCTGTTTTTT.

This sequence joins TRBV6-1 and TRBJ2-6, with D possibly matching TRBD1 (5 bases). The V gene's germline CDR1 is MNHNS and CDR2 SASEGT. The CDR3 runs to 13 residues. Trimming cost V 8 bases and J 7 bases, with 12 bases left between them. CDR3 DNA sequence: TGTGCCAGCGGCCTCCAGGGAGCCAACGTCCTGACTTTC. Translation: CASGLQGANVLTF.

CDR3 DNA sequence: TGCAGCGTTGAAGAGACTAGCGACTACAATGAGCAGTTCTTC. Its translation is CSVEETSDYNEQFF. The chain employs TRBV29-1 and TRBJ2-1, with 8 nucleotides matching TRBD2. The junction had 1 base not matched to a gene; V was cut back by 0 bases and J by 3 bases. The CDR3 is 14 amino acids. The germline CDR1 and CDR2 sequences are SQVTM and ANQGSEA.